This TCR beta chain was observed in a study of blood T cells in healthy people across ages. The CDR3 is made up of 15 amino acids. The ends were cut back, 1 base at V and 2 bases at J, with 11 bases in the middle. CDR1 and CDR2 (germline): LGHNA, YSLEER. Primed by a sample-barcoded 5' primer and a J-beta primer mix, a second PCR proceeded for 7 to 11 cycles. TCRdb ran MiXCR on the 5' RACE reads and lists one entry per CDR3 protein. The sample records about 1.1 million distinct CDR3 sequences, 35% to 45% being singletons. The sequence came from a man younger than 35 in good health. Sample: blood. The genes are TRBV4-3 and TRBJ1-2; D perhaps matches TRBD1 (5 bases). The CDR3 protein is CASSQGGRENYGYTF. DNA for the CDR3: TGCGCCAGCAGCCAAGGAGGCAGGGAAAACTATGGCTACACCTTC.